This T cell receptor beta chain is drawn from a study of CD8+ T cells in alopecia areata. The length of the CDR3 is 16 residues. The V gene's germline CDR1 is SNHLY and CDR2 FYNNEI. J lost 6 bases, V lost 5 bases, and 13 bases had no gene match. As for treatment: oral pan-JAK inhibitor, 5-10 mg twice daily. RNA extraction and reverse transcription yielded cDNA as sequencing template. TCRdb's table, derived via immunoSEQ multiplex PCR, lists solely in-frame clones and lacks some. The sample has about 210,000 clones; roughly two fifths are singletons. The chain is built from TRBV2 and TRBJ1-2; 9 bases map to TRBD1. The TCR was taken from a human donor with alopecia areata. Sample: CD4+ T cells sorted from blood, taken around week 36, from a patient treated with tofacitinib. CDR3 loop: CASSPTRTGDSDGYTF. CDR3 DNA: TGTGCCAGCAGTCCAACTAGGACAGGGGATAGCGATGGCTACACCTTC.